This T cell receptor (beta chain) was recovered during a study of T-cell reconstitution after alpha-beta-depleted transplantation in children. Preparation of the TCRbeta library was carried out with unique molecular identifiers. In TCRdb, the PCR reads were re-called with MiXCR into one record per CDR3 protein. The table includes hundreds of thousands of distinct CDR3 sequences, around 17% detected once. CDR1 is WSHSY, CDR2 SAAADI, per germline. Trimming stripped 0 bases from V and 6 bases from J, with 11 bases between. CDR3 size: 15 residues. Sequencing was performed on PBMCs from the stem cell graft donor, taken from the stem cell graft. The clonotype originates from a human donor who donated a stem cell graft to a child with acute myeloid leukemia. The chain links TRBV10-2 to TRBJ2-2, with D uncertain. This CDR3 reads CASSESTPNAGELFF. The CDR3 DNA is TGCGCCAGCAGTGAGTCAACCCCAAACGCCGGGGAGCTGTTTTTT.